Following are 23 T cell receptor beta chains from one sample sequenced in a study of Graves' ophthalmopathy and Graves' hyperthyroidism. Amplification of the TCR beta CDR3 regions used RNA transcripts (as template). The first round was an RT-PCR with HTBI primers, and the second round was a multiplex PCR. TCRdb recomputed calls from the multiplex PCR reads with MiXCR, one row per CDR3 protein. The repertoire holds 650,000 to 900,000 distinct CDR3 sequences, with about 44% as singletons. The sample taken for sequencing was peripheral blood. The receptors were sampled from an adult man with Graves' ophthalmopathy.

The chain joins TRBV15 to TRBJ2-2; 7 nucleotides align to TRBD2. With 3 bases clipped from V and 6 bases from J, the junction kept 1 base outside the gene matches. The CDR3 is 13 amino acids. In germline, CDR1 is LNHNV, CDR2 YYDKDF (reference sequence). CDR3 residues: CATSSGLAGELFF. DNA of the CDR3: TGTGCCACCAGCAGTGGACTAGCCGGGGAGCTGTTTTTT.

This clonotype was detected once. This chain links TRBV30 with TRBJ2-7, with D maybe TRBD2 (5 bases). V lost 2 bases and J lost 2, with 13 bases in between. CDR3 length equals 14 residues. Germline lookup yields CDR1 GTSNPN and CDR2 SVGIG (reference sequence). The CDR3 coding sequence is TGTGCCTGGAGTTTCGGGCGGAGGCCCTACGAGCAGTACTTC. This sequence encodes CAWSFGRRPYEQYF.

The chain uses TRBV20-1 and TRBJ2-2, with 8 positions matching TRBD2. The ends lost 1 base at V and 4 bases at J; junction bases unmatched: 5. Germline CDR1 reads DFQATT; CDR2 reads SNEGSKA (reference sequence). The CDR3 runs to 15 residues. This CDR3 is CSARGFSGVTGELFF. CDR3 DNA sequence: TGCAGTGCTAGAGGTTTTAGCGGGGTCACCGGGGAGCTGTTTTTT.

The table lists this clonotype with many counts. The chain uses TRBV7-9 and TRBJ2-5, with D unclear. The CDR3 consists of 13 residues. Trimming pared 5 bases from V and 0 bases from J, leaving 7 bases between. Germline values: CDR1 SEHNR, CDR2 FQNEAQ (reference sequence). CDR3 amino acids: CASSPSNQETQYF. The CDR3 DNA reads TGTGCCAGCAGCCCCTCCAACCAAGAGACCCAGTACTTC.

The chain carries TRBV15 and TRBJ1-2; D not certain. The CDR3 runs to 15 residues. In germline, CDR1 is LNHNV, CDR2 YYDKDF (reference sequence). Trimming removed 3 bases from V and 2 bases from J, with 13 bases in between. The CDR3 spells CATSSLDPTNYGYTF. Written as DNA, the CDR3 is TGTGCCACCAGCAGCTTGGATCCCACCAACTATGGCTACACCTTC.

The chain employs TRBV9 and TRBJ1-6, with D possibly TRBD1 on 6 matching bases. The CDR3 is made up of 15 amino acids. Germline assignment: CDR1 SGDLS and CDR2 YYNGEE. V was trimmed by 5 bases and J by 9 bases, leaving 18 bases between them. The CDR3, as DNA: TGTGCCAGCAGTTATCCAGGACAGAGCGGTTCACCCCTCCACTTT. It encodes CASSYPGQSGSPLHF.

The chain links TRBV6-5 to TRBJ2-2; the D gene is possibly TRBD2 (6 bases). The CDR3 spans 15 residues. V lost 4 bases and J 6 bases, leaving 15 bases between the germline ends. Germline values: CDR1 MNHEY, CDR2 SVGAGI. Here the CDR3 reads CASSSGTVRPGELFF. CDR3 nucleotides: TGTGCCAGCAGTTCCGGGACTGTACGACCCGGGGAGCTGTTTTTT.

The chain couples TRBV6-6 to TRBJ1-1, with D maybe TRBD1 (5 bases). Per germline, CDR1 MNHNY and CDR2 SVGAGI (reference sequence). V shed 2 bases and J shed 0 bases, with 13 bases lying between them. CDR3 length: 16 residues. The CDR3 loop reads CASSYMGVGMNTEAFF. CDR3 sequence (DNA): TGTGCCAGCAGTTACATGGGGGTTGGGATGAACACTGAAGCTTTCTTT.

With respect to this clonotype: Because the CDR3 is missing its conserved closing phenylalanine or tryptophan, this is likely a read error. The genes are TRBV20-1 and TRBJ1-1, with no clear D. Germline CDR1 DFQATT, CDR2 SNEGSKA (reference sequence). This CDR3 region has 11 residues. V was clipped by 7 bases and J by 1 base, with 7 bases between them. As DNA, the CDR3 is TGCAGTGGACCAGGGAACACTGAAGCTTTCCTT. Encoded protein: CSGPGNTEAFL.

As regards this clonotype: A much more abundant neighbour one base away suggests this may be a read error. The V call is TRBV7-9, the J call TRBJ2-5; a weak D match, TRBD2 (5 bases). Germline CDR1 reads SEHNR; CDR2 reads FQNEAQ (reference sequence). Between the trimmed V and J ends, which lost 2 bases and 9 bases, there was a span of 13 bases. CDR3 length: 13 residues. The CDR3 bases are TGTGCCAGCAGCTTAACGGATGCGGAGGCCCAGTACTTC. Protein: CASSLTDAEAQYF.

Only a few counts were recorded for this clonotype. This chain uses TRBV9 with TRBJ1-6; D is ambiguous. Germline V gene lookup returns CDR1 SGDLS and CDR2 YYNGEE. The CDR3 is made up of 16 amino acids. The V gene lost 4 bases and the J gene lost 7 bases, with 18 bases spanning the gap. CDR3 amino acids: CASSPAEGRTNSPLHF. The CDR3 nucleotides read TGTGCCAGCAGCCCGGCGGAAGGGAGGACGAATTCACCCCTCCACTTT. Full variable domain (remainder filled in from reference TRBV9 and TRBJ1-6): DSGVTQTPKHLITATGQRVTLRCSPRSGDLSVYWYQQSLDQGLQFLIQYYNGEERAKGNILERFSAQQFPDLHSELNLSSLELGDSALYFCASSPAEGRTNSPLHFGNGTRLTVT.

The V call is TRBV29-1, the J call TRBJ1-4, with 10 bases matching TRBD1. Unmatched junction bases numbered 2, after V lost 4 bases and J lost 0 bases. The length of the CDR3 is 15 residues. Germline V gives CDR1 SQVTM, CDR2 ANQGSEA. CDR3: CSVAGTGATNEKLFF. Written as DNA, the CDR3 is TGCAGCGTTGCCGGGACAGGGGCAACTAATGAAAAACTGTTTTTT. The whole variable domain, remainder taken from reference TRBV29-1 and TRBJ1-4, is SAVISQKPSRDICQRGTSLTIQCQVDSQVTMMFWYRQQPGQSLTLIATANQGSEATYESGFVIDKFPISRPNLTFSTLTVSNMSPEDSSIYLCSVAGTGATNEKLFFGSGTQLSVL.

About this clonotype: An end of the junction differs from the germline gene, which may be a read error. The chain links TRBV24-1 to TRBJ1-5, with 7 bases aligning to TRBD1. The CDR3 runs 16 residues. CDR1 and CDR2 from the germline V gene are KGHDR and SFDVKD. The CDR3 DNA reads TGTGCCAGCAGTCCCCCCCTGACAGGGTTATTGCAGCCCCAGCATTTT. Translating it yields CASSPPLTGLLQPQHF.

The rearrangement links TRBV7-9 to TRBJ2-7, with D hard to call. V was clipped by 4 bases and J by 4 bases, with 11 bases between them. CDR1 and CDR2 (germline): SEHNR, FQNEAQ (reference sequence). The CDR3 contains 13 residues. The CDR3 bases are TGTGCCAGCAGCTCCTCAGCTGGGTACGAGCAGTACTTC. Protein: CASSSSAGYEQYF.

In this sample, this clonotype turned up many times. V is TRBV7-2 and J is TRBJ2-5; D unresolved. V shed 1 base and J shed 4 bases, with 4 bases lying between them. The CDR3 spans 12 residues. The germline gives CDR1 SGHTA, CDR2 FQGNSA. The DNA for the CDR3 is TGTGCCAGCAGCTTAGTTTCAGAGACCCAGTACTTC. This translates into CASSLVSETQYF.

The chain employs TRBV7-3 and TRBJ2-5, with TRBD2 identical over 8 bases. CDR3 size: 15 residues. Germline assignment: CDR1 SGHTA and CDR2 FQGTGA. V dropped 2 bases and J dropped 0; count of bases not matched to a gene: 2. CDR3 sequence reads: CASSLGTRDQETQYF. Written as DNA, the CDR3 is TGTGCCAGCAGCTTAGGGACTAGGGACCAAGAGACCCAGTACTTC.

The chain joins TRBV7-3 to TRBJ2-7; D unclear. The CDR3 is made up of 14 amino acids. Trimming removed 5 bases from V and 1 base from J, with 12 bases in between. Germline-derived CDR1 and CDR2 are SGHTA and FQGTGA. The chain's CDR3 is CASSPRHQSYEQYF. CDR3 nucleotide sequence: TGTGCCAGCAGCCCCCGACATCAGTCCTACGAGCAGTACTTC. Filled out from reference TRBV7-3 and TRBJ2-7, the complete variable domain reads GAGVSQTPSNKVTEKGKYVELRCDPISGHTALYWYRQSLGQGPEFLIYFQGTGAADDSGLPNDRFFAVRPEGSVSTLKIQRTERGDSAVYLCASSPRHQSYEQYFGPGTRLTVT.

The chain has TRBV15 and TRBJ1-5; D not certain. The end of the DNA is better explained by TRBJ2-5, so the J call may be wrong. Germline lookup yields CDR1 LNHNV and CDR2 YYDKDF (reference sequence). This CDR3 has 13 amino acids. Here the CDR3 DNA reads TGTGCCACCAGCAGATCAAGCAATCAGCCCCAGTACTTC. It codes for CATSRSSNQPQYF.

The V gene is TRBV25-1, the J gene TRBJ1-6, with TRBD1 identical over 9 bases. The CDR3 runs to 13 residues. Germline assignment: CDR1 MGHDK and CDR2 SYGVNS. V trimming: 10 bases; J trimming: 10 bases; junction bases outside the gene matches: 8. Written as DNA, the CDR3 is TGTGCCATCTGGACAGGGGCAAGGTCACCCCTCCACTTT. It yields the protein CAIWTGARSPLHF.

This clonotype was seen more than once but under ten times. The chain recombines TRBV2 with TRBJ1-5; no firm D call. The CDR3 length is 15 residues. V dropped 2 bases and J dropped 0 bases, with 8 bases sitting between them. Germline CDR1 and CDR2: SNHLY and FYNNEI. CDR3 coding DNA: TGTGCCAGCAGTGAAAACCGGAATAGCAATCAGCCCCAGCATTTT. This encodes CASSENRNSNQPQHF.

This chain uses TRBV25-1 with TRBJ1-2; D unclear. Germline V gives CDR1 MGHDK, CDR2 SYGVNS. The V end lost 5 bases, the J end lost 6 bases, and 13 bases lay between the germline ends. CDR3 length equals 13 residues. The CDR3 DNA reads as TGTGCCAGCAGTTTTACGGGTAGAAATGGCTACACCTTC. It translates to CASSFTGRNGYTF.

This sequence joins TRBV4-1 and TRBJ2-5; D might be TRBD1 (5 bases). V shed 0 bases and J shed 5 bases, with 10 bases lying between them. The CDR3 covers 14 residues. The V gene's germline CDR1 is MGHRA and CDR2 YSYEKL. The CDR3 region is CASSQENPGETQYF. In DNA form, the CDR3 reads TGCGCCAGCAGCCAAGAGAACCCAGGGGAGACCCAGTACTTC.

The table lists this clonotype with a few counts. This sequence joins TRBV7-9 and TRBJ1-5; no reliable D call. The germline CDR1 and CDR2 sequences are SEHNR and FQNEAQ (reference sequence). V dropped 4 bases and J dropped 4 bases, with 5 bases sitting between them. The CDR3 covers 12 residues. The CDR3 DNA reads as TGTGCCAGCAGCTATACTAATCAGCCCCAGCATTTT. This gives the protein CASSYTNQPQHF. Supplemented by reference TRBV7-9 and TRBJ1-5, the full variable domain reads DTGVSQNPRHKITKRGQNVTFRCDPISEHNRLYWYRQTLGQGPEFLTYFQNEAQLEKSRLLSDRFSAERPKGSFSTLEIQRTEQGDSAMYLCASSYTNQPQHFGDGTRLSIL.